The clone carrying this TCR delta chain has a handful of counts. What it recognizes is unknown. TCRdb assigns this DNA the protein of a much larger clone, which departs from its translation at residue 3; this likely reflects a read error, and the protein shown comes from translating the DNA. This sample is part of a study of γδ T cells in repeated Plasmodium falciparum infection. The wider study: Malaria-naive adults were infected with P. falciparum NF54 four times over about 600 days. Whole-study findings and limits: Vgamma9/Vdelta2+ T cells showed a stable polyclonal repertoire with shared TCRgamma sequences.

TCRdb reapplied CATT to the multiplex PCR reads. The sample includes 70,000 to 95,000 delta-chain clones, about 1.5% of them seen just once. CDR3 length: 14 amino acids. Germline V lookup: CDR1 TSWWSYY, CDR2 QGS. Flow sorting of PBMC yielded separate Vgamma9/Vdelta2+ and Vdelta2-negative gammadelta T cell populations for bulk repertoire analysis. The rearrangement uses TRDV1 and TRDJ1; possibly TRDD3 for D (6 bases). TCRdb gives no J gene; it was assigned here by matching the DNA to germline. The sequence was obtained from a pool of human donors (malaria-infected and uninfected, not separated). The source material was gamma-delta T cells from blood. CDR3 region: CAPGEDRGDDKLIF. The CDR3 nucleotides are TGTGCTCCTGGGGAGGATAGAGGGGACGATAAACTCATCTTT.